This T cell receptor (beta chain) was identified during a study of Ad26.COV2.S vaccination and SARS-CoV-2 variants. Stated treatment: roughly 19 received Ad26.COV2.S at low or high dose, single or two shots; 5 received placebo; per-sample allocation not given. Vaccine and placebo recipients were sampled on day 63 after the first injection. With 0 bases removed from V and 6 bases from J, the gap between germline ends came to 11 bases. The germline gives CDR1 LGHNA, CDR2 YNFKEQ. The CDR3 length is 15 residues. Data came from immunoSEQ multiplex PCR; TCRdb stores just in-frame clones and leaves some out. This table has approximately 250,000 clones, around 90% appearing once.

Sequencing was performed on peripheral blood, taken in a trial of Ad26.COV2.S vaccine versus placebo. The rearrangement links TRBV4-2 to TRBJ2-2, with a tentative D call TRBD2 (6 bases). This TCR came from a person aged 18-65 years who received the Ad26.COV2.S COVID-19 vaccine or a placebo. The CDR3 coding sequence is TGTGCCAGCAGCCAAGAGTACGGGGGACCCGGGGAGCTGTTTTTT. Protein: CASSQEYGGPGELFF.